The entry below gives a single T cell receptor (beta chain) sequence along with its context. The sample belongs to a study of T cell responses to AZD1222 COVID-19 vaccine. Only in-frame clones appear in the TCRdb table, and some are missing; sequencing was by immunoSEQ multiplex PCR. Of about 270,000 clones in the sample, approximately 94% were seen once. The receptor's source is an adult who received the AZD1222 COVID-19 vaccine. The input for sequencing was peripheral blood, taken 28 days after the second AZD1222 dose.

The DNA for the CDR3 is TGTGCCAGCAGACCTCAGGGGAACACTGAAGCTTTCTTT. This sequence encodes CASRPQGNTEAFF. This rearrangement joins TRBV12-3 or TRBV12-4 to TRBJ1-1; D possibly corresponds to TRBD1 (5 bases). CDR3 size: 13 residues. V lost 6 bases and J 1 base, leaving 9 bases between the germline ends.